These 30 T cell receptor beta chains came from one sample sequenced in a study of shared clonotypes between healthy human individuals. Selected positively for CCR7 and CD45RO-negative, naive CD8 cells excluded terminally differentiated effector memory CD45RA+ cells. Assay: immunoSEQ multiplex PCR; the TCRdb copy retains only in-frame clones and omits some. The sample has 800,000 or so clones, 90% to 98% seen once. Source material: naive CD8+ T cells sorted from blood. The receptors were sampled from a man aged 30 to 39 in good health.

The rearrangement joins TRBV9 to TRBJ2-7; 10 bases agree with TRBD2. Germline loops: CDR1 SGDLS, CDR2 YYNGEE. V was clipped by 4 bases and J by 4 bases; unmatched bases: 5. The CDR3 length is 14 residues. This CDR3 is CASSSGTSAYEQYF. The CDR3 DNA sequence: TGTGCCAGCAGCTCCGGGACTAGCGCATACGAGCAGTACTTC.

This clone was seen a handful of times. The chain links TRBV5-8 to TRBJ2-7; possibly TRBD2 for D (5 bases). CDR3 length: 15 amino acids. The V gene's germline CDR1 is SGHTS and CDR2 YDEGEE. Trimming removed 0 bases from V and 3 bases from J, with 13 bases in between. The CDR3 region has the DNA TGTGCCAGCAGCTTGGACAGATTTGGAGGCTACGAGCAGTACTTC. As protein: CASSLDRFGGYEQYF.

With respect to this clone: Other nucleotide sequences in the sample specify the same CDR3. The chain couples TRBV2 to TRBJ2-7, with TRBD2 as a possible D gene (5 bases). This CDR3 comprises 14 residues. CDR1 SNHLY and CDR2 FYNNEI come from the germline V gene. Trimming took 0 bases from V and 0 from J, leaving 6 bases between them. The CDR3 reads CASSEAGSSYEQYF. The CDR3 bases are TGTGCCAGCAGTGAAGCGGGGAGCTCCTACGAGCAGTACTTC. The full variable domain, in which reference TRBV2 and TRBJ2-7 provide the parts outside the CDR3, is EPEVTQTPSHQVTQMGQEVILRCVPISNHLYFYWYRQILGQKVEFLVSFYNNEISEKSEIFDDQFSVERPDGSNFTLKIRSTKLEDSAMYFCASSEAGSSYEQYFGPGTRLTVT.

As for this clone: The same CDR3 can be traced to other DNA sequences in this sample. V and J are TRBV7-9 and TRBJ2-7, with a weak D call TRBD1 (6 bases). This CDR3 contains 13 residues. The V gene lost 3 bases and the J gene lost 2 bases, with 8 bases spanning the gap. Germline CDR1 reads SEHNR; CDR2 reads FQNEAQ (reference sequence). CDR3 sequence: CASSLGDTYEQYF. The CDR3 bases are TGTGCCAGCAGCTTGGGGGACACCTACGAGCAGTACTTC.

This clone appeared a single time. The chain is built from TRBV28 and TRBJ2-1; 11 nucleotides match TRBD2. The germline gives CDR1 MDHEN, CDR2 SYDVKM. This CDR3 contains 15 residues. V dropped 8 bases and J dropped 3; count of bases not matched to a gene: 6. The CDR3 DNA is TGTGCCAGCGCTAGCGGGAGGAAGCTCTACAATGAGCAGTTCTTC. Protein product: CASASGRKLYNEQFF.

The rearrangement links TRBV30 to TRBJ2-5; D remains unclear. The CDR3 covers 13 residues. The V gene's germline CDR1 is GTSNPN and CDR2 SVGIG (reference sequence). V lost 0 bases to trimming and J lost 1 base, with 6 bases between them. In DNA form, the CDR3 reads TGTGCCTGGAGTGTCGGGCCCCAAGAGACCCAGTACTTC. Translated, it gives CAWSVGPQETQYF.

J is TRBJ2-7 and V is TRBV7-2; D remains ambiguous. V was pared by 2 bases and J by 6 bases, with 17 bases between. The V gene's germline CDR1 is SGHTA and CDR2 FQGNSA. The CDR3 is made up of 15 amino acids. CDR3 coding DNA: TGTGCCAGCAGCTTAATTTCAGAAGGCATGAGCGAGCAGTACTTC. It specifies CASSLISEGMSEQYF.

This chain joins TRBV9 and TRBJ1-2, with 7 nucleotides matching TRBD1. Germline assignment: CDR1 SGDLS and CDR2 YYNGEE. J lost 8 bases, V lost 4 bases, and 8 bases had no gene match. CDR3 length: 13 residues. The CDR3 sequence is CASSPRQGWGYTF. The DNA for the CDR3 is TGTGCCAGCAGCCCGAGACAGGGTTGGGGCTACACCTTC.

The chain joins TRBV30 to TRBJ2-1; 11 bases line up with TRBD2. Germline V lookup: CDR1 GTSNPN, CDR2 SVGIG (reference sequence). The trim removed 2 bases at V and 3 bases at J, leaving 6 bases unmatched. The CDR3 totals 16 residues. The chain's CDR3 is CAWSPMTSGDYNEQFF. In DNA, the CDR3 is TGTGCCTGGAGTCCGATGACTAGCGGGGACTACAATGAGCAGTTCTTC.

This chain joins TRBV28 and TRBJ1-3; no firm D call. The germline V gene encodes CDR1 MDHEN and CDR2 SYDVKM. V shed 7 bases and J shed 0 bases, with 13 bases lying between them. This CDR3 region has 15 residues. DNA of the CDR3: TGTGCCAGCATCCCGGGTCGTATCTCTGGAAACACCATATATTTT. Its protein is CASIPGRISGNTIYF.

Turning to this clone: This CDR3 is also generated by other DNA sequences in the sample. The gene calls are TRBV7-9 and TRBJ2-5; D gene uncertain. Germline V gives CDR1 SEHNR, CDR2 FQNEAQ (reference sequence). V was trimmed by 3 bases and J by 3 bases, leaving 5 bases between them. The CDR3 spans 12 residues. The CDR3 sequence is CASSLGEETQYF. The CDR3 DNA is TGTGCCAGCAGCTTGGGCGAAGAGACCCAGTACTTC. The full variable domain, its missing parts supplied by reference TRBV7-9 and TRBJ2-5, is DTGVSQNPRHKITKRGQNVTFRCDPISEHNRLYWYRQTLGQGPEFLTYFQNEAQLEKSRLLSDRFSAERPKGSFSTLEIQRTEQGDSAMYLCASSLGEETQYFGPGTRLLVL.

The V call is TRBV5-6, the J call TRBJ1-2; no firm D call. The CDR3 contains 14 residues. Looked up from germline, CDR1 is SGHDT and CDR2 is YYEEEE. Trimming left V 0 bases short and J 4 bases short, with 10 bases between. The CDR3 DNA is TGTGCCAGCAGCTTGGGGAGCAGTCTCTATGGCTACACCTTC. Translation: CASSLGSSLYGYTF.

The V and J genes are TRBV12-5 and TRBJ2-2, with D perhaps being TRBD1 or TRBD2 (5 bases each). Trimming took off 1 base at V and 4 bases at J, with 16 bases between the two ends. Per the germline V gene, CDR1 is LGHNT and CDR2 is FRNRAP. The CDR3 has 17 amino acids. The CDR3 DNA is TGTGCTAGTGGTTTGGACGTTGGGGGAGTGAGCACCGGGGAGCTGTTTTTT. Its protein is CASGLDVGGVSTGELFF.

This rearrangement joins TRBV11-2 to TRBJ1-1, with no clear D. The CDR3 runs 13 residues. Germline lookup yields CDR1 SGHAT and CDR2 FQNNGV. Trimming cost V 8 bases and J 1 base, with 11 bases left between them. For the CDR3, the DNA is TGTGCCAGCTTCCTGGGCGGGAACACTGAAGCTTTCTTT. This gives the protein CASFLGGNTEAFF.

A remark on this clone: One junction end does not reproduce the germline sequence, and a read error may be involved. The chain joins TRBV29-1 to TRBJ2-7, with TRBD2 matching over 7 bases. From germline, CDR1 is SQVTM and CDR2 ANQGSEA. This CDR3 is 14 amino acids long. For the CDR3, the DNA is TGTGGGGAGGGCCTGCGGTTCGGCTCCTACGAGCAGTACTTC. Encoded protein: CGEGLRFGSYEQYF.

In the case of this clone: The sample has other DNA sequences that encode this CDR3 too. The CDR3 bases are TGCGCCAGCAGCTTGGAAGGGCTCTCCTACAATGAGCAGTTCTTC. This gives the protein CASSLEGLSYNEQFF. V and J are TRBV5-1 and TRBJ2-1; D is ambiguous. Germline lookup yields CDR1 SGHRS and CDR2 YFSETQ. This CDR3 is built from 15 residues. V shed 0 bases and J shed 0 bases, with 7 bases lying between them.

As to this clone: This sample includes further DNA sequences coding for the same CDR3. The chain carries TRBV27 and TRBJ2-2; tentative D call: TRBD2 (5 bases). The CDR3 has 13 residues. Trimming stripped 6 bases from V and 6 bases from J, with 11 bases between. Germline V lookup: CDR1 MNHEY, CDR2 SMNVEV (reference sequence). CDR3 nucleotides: TGTGCCAGCAGCCTCTCCGGGGCCGGGGAGCTGTTTTTT. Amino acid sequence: CASSLSGAGELFF.

The CDR3 sequence is CASSGRQRTQYF. The CDR3 region has the DNA TGTGCCAGCAGCGGCAGGCAGAGAACCCAGTACTTC. The chain recombines TRBV6-1 with TRBJ2-5; the D is unclear. CDR3 length: 12 residues. Trimming took off 6 bases at V and 8 bases at J, with 13 bases between the two ends. Per germline, CDR1 MNHNS and CDR2 SASEGT.

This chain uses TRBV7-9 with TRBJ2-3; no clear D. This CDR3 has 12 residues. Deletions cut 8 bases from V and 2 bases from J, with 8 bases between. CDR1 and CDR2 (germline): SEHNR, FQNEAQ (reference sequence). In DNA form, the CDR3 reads TGTGCCAGCTGGGCTTACACAGATACGCAGTATTTT. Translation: CASWAYTDTQYF.

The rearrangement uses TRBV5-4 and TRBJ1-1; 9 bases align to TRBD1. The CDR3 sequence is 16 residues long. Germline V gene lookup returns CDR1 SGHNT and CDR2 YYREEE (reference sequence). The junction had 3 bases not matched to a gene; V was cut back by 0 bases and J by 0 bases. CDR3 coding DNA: TGTGCCAGCAGCTTGGAGGGACAGGGCATGAACACTGAAGCTTTCTTT. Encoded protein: CASSLEGQGMNTEAFF.

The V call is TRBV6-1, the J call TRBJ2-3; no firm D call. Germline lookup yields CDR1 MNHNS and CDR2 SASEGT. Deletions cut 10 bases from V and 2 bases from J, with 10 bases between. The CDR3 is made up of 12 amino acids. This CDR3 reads CATRPFTDTQYF. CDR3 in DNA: TGTGCCACGCGACCGTTCACAGATACGCAGTATTTT.

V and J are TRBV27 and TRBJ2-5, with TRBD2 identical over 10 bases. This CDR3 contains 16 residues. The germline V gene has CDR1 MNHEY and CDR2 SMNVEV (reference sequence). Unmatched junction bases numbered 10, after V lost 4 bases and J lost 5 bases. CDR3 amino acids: CASSSRLAGLGETQYF. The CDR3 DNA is TGTGCCAGCAGTTCCCGACTAGCGGGCCTTGGGGAGACCCAGTACTTC.

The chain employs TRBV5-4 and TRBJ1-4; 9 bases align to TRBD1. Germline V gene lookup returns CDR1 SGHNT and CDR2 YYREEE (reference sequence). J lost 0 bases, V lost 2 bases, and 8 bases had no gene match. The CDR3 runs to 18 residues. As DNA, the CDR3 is TGTGCCAGCAGCTTAACAGGGGGCGGACTAACAACTAATGAAAAACTGTTTTTT. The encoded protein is CASSLTGGGLTTNEKLFF.

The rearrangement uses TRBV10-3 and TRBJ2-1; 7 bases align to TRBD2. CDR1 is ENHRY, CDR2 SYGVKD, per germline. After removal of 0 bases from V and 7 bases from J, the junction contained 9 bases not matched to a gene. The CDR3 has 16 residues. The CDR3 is CAISESMAGVGNEQFF. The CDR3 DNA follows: TGTGCCATCAGTGAGTCGATGGCGGGAGTCGGAAATGAGCAGTTCTTC.

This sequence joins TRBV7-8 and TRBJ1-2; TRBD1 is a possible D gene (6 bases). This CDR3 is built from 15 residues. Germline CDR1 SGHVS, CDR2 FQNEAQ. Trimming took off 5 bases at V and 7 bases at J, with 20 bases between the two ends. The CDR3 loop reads CASSPLEGGRGGYTF. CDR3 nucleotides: TGTGCCAGCAGCCCCCTAGAGGGGGGGCGCGGTGGCTACACCTTC. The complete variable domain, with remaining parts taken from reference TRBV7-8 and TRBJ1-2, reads GAGVSQSPRYKVAKRGQDVALRCDPISGHVSLFWYQQALGQGPEFLTYFQNEAQLDKSGLPSDRFFAERPEGSVSTLKIQRTQQEDSAVYLCASSPLEGGRGGYTFGSGTRLTVV.

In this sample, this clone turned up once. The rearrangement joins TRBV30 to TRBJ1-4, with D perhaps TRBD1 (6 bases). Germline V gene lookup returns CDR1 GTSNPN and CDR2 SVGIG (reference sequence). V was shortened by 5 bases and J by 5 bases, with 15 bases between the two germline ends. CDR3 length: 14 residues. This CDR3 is CAWEATGVNEKLFF. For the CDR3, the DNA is TGTGCCTGGGAGGCGACAGGCGTCAATGAAAAACTGTTTTTT.

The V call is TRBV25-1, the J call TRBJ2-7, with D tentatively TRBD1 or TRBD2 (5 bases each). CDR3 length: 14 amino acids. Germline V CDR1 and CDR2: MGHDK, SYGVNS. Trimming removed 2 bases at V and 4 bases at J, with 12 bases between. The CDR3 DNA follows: TGTGCCAGCAGTGAACAGATCGGGGCTTACGAGCAGTACTTC. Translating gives CASSEQIGAYEQYF.

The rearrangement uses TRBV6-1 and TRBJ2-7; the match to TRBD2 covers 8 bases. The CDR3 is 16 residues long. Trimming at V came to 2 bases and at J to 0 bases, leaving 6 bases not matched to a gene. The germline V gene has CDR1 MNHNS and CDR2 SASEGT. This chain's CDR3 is CASSERLAYSSYEQYF. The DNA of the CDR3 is TGTGCCAGCAGTGAACGACTAGCGTATAGCTCCTACGAGCAGTACTTC.

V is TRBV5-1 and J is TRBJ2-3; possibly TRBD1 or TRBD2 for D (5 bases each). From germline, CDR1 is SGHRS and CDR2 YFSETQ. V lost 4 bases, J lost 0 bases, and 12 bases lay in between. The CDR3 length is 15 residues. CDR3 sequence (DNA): TGCGCCAGCAGCCGGGGCCGCGGGAGCACAGATACGCAGTATTTT. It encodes CASSRGRGSTDTQYF.

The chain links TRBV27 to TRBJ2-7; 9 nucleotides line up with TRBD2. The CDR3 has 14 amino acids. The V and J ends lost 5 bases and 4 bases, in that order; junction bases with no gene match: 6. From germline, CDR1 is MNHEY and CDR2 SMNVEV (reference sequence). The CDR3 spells CASSTSGGLYEQYF. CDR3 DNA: TGTGCCAGCAGTACGAGCGGGGGGCTGTACGAGCAGTACTTC.